The 6 T cell receptor beta chains reported below all come from one sample, sequenced in a study of blood T cell repertoires in COVID-19. Sequenced by immunoSEQ multiplex PCR; TCRdb stores in-frame clones only, minus some. The sample comprises approximately 190,000 clones, around 82% of which are singletons, and roughly 5.2% rests with the top ten. The specimen was PBMCs or T cells enriched from blood (not recorded which). All receptors derive from a woman aged 55-70 years with acute COVID-19.

This clone was seen more than once but under ten times. V is TRBV7-2 and J is TRBJ2-1; a weak D match, TRBD1 (5 bases). V lost 2 bases and J 7 bases, leaving 12 bases between the germline ends. Per the germline V gene, CDR1 is SGHTA and CDR2 is FQGNSA. This CDR3 is 14 amino acids long. The CDR3 is CASSLPSGRNEQFF. CDR3 DNA: TGTGCCAGCAGCTTACCGTCAGGGCGTAATGAGCAGTTCTTC.

This clone was seen only a few times. J is TRBJ1-1 and V is TRBV19; D ambiguous. Germline V gene sequence: CDR1 LNHDA, CDR2 SQIVND (reference sequence). The CDR3 runs to 13 residues. Trimming took off 5 bases at V and 0 bases at J, with 7 bases between the two ends. DNA for the CDR3: TGTGCCAGTAGTGCAAACATGAACACTGAAGCTTTCTTT. Its protein is CASSANMNTEAFF.

This clone is a singleton in its sample. The chain joins TRBV7-9 to TRBJ1-1, with D perhaps matching TRBD1 (5 bases). Per germline, CDR1 SEHNR and CDR2 FQNEAQ (reference sequence). The CDR3 spans 14 residues. The V gene lost 7 bases and the J gene lost 0 bases, with 12 bases spanning the gap. The DNA for the CDR3 is TGTGCCAGCACCGAAGGGGCTCTGAACACTGAAGCTTTCTTT. Protein: CASTEGALNTEAFF.

The V call is TRBV6-1, the J call TRBJ1-2; tentatively, D is TRBD1 (5 bases). V gave up 0 bases and J gave up 7 bases, with 18 bases separating them. Per germline, CDR1 MNHNS and CDR2 SASEGT. The length of the CDR3 is 16 residues. CDR3 DNA sequence: TGTGCCAGCAGTGAAGCGTTCCGGGCTACTGGGGCTGGCTACACCTTC. It translates to CASSEAFRATGAGYTF.

The CDR3, as DNA: TGTGCCTGGTACGACAGGGGTTGGACTGAAGCTTTCTTT. This gives the protein CAWYDRGWTEAFF. This chain uses TRBV30 with TRBJ1-1; TRBD1 agrees at 8 bases. CDR1 GTSNPN and CDR2 SVGIG come from the germline V gene (reference sequence). The CDR3 has 13 residues. V lost 5 bases and J lost 5; bases outside the gene matches: 7.

This clone has just a few counts. This rearrangement joins TRBV4-3 to TRBJ1-2; 7 nucleotides align to TRBD1. This CDR3 region has 14 residues. V trimming: 1 base; J trimming: 4 bases; junction bases outside the gene matches: 3. The germline gives CDR1 LGHNA, CDR2 YSLEER. CDR3 nucleotides: TGCGCCAGCAGCCAAGTCCGGGACAGCTATGGCTACACCTTC. Residues: CASSQVRDSYGYTF.